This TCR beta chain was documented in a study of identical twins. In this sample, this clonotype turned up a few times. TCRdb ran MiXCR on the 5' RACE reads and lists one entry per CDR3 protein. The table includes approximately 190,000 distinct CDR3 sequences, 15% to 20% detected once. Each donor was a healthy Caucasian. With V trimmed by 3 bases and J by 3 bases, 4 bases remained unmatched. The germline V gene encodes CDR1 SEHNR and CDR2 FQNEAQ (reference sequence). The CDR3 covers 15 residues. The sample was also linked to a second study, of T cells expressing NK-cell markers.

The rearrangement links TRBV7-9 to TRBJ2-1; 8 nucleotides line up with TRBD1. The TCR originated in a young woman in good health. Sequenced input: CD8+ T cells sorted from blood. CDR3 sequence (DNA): TGTGCCAGCAGCTTCGGACAGGGAGACTACAATGAGCAGTTCTTC. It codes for CASSFGQGDYNEQFF.